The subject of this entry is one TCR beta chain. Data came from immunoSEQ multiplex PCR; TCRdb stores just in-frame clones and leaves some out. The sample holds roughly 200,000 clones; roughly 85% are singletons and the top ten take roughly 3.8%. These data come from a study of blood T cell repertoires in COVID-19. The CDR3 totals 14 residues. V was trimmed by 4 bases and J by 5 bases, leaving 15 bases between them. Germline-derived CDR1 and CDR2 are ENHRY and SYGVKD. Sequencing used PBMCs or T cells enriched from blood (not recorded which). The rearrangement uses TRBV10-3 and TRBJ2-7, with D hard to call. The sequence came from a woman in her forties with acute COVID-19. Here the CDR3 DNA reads TGTGCCATCAGTGTGTCAAAATTAGGAGACGAGCAGTACTTC. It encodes CAISVSKLGDEQYF.